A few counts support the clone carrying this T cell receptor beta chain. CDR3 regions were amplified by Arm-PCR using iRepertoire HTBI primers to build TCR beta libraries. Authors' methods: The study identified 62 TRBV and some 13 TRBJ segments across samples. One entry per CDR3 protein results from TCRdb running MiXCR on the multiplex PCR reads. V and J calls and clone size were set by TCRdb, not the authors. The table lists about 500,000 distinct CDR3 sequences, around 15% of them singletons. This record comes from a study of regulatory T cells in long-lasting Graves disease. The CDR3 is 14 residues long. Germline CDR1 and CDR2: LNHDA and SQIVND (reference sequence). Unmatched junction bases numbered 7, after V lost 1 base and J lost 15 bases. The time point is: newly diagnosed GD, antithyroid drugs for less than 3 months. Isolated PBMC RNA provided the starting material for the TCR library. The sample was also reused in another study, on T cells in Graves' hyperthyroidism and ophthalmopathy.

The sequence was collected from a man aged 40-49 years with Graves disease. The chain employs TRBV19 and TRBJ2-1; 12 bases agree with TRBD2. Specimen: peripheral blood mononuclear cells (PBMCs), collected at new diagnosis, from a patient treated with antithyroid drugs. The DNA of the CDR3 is TGTGCCAGTAGTATAGGTCTAGCGGGAGGGCCTCCGTTCTTC. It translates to CASSIGLAGGPPFF.